This TCR beta chain was found in a study of cytomegalovirus exposure and HLA in healthy donors. Broader study findings: Later, an analysis found that common viral pathogens appeared to be linked with several of the most significant clusters. HLA allele associations emerged for roughly 16,000 TCR beta sequences in a later analysis, at 0.05 false discovery rate.

With 60 Vbeta and 13 Jbeta primers, the PCR was carried out. Some clones are missing from TCRdb's copy, which holds only in-frame ones; the method was immunoSEQ multiplex PCR. The table lists roughly 88,000 clones, with about 16% in the top ten. For this clone: Its antigen is as yet unknown.

The CDR3 contains 16 residues. V lost 0 bases to trimming and J lost 5 bases; unmatched junction nucleotides: 9. Germline CDR1 KGHSH, CDR2 LQKENI. The chain couples TRBV18 to TRBJ2-7, with 8 bases matching TRBD1. The clonotype was recovered from a man aged 50 or older in good health and CMV-seropositive. Input material: PBMCs. CDR3 nucleotide sequence: TGTGCCAGCTCACCACCGCCTGGAAAGACAGGGGACGAGCAGTACTTC. It codes for CASSPPPGKTGDEQYF.